The 15 T cell receptor beta chains below come from one sample, sequenced in a study of T cell responses to AZD1222 COVID-19 vaccine. Sequencing used immunoSEQ multiplex PCR; TCRdb keeps in-frame clones, though not all of them. The sample carries about 99,000 clones, about 88% recorded once. The input for sequencing was peripheral blood, taken on day 0 of AZD1222 vaccination. The receptors shown here come from an adult in good health.

This clone showed up just once. The genes are TRBV10-3 and TRBJ2-5; D uncertain. The V and J ends lost 3 bases and 3 bases respectively, with 8 bases between them. Germline V gene lookup returns CDR1 ENHRY and CDR2 SYGVKD. This CDR3 is 13 amino acids long. CDR3 in amino acids: CAISDWTEETQYF. The CDR3 bases are TGTGCCATCAGTGACTGGACGGAAGAGACCCAGTACTTC.

CDR3: CATSRASLATNEKLFF. The CDR3 nucleotides are TGTGCCACCAGCAGAGCAAGTTTAGCGACTAATGAAAAACTGTTTTTT. The rearrangement joins TRBV15 to TRBJ1-4; D is undetermined. The CDR3 loop spans 16 amino acids. CDR1 is LNHNV and CDR2 is YYDKDF in the germline V gene (reference sequence). The V gene lost 1 base and the J gene lost 2 bases, with 11 bases spanning the gap.

The CDR3 bases are TGTGCCAGTAGTATGGGACAGGGGATTAATTCACCCCTCCACTTT. This encodes CASSMGQGINSPLHF. The chain recombines TRBV19 with TRBJ1-6; 10 bases are shared with TRBD1. The CDR3 is made up of 15 amino acids. CDR1 and CDR2 (germline): LNHDA, SQIVND (reference sequence). The V and J ends lost 3 bases and 6 bases, in that order; junction bases with no gene match: 2.

The chain recombines TRBV5-1 with TRBJ2-4; the match to TRBD2 covers 15 bases. Germline V gives CDR1 SGHRS, CDR2 YFSETQ. With V trimmed by 3 bases and J by 0 bases, 7 bases remained unmatched. This CDR3 spans 19 amino acids. The CDR3 region is CASSWGLAGGIGAKNIQYF. The CDR3 DNA follows: TGCGCCAGCAGCTGGGGACTAGCGGGGGGCATTGGAGCCAAAAACATTCAGTACTTC.

This clone was seen only once. The chain joins TRBV30 to TRBJ2-5; D unclear. Germline V gene lookup returns CDR1 GTSNPN and CDR2 SVGIG (reference sequence). V lost 4 bases to trimming and J lost 5 bases, with 14 bases between them. The length of the CDR3 is 13 residues. CDR3 coding DNA: TGTGCCTGGACGGGTCCCGACGTGGAGACCCAGTACTTC. This codes for CAWTGPDVETQYF.

On this clone: Likely a read error: the CDR3 ends without its conserved phenylalanine or tryptophan. The chain links TRBV6-5 to TRBJ1-6, with 10 bases lining up with TRBD1. V lost 2 bases and J lost 9; bases outside the gene matches: 4. The germline gives CDR1 MNHEY, CDR2 SVGAGI. There are 15 residues in the CDR3. The CDR3 loop is CASSYAGQGTSPLHL. The DNA of the CDR3 is TGTGCCAGCAGTTACGCGGGACAGGGGACTTCACCCCTCCACCTT.

Comments on this clone: Its ends do not fully match the called genes, so a read error is possible. V gene TRBV28 combines with J gene TRBJ1-5, with TRBD1 as a possible D gene (6 bases). The CDR3 sequence is 10 residues long. The V gene's germline CDR1 is MDHEN and CDR2 SYDVKM. DNA for the CDR3: TGCCTAAGGGGGGATCAGCCCCAGCATTTT. Translated, it gives CLRGDQPQHF.

Comment on this clone: The germline gene is not matched at one end of the junction; a read error may be the cause. The CDR3 nucleotides read TGTGCCGTCAGGACAGAAGGAAACACCATATATTTT. It translates to CAVRTEGNTIYF. The chain recombines TRBV10-3 with TRBJ1-3; weak D call: TRBD1 (6 bases). The germline V gene encodes CDR1 ENHRY and CDR2 SYGVKD. The CDR3 length is 12 residues.

The rearrangement links TRBV2 to TRBJ2-3; D remains ambiguous. The V gene's germline CDR1 is SNHLY and CDR2 FYNNEI. V was pared by 7 bases and J by 2 bases, with 10 bases between. The CDR3 runs to 13 residues. CDR3 protein: CASNGPFTDTQYF. CDR3 sequence (DNA): TGTGCCAGCAACGGACCTTTCACAGATACGCAGTATTTT.

This clone has a handful of counts. This chain uses TRBV7-9 with TRBJ1-1; D perhaps matches TRBD1 (6 bases). CDR1 and CDR2 from the germline V gene are SEHNR and FQNEAQ (reference sequence). CDR3 length equals 15 residues. V dropped 0 bases and J dropped 1 base, with 9 bases sitting between them. The CDR3 DNA sequence: TGTGCCAGCAGCTTAGCCAGGGGTACGAACACTGAAGCTTTCTTT. As protein: CASSLARGTNTEAFF. The full variable domain, rest sourced from reference TRBV7-9 and TRBJ1-1, is DTGVSQNPRHKITKRGQNVTFRCDPISEHNRLYWYRQTLGQGPEFLTYFQNEAQLEKSRLLSDRFSAERPKGSFSTLEIQRTEQGDSAMYLCASSLARGTNTEAFFGQGTRLTVV.

The chain joins TRBV27 to TRBJ1-2; 8 nucleotides match TRBD1. V dropped 5 bases and J dropped 4; count of bases not matched to a gene: 3. Germline V CDR1 and CDR2: MNHEY, SMNVEV (reference sequence). CDR3 length equals 13 residues. DNA of the CDR3: TGTGCCAGCAGTCGGACAGGGCCCTATGGCTACACCTTC. It codes for CASSRTGPYGYTF.

V usage is TRBV19 and J usage is TRBJ2-1; D is perhaps TRBD2 (5 bases). The ends were cut back, 5 bases at V and 0 bases at J, with 11 bases in the middle. Germline-derived CDR1 and CDR2 are LNHDA and SQIVND (reference sequence). This CDR3 is built from 15 residues. CDR3 sequence reads: CASSLRRSSYNEQFF. The DNA for the CDR3 is TGTGCCAGTAGTCTAAGGAGGAGCTCCTACAATGAGCAGTTCTTC.

The gene calls are TRBV2 and TRBJ1-5; unclear D gene. Germline V gene data show CDR1 as SNHLY and CDR2 as FYNNEI. V lost 2 bases, J lost 3 bases, and 8 bases lay in between. The CDR3 has 14 residues. For the CDR3, the DNA is TGTGCCAGCAGTGAAAGTCAGCTCAATCAGCCCCAGCATTTT. As protein: CASSESQLNQPQHF. Supplemented by reference TRBV2 and TRBJ1-5, the full variable domain reads EPEVTQTPSHQVTQMGQEVILRCVPISNHLYFYWYRQILGQKVEFLVSFYNNEISEKSEIFDDQFSVERPDGSNFTLKIRSTKLEDSAMYFCASSESQLNQPQHFGDGTRLSIL.

The V call is TRBV29-1, the J call TRBJ2-2; no firm D call. Trimming removed 4 bases from V and 4 bases from J, with 25 bases in between. Germline V gene sequence: CDR1 SQVTM, CDR2 ANQGSEA. CDR3 length equals 18 residues. The DNA for the CDR3 is TGCAGCGTTGTGGGTGTGGGTAGGTCCAACCTCCCCACCGGGGAGCTGTTTTTT. Translation gives CSVVGVGRSNLPTGELFF.

The sample holds a few counts of this clone. This same CDR3 is encoded by further DNA sequences in the sample. The chain couples TRBV19 to TRBJ1-5; TRBD1 matches 8 bases. J lost 3 bases, V lost 6 bases, and 4 bases had no gene match. This CDR3 comprises 14 residues. Germline V gene sequence: CDR1 LNHDA, CDR2 SQIVND (reference sequence). CDR3 sequence reads: CASSIQGDNQPQHF. The CDR3 DNA sequence: TGTGCCAGTAGCATACAGGGGGACAATCAGCCCCAGCATTTT.